One and the same sample provided the 24 T cell receptor beta chains below, sequenced in a study of blood T cell repertoires in COVID-19. The assay was immunoSEQ multiplex PCR, and TCRdb's table has in-frame clones only and misses some. This sample has about 200,000 clones, with around 80% found just once. The sequencing sample was made of peripheral blood. The receptors here all came from a man aged 40-55 years with acute or convalescent COVID-19.

This chain uses TRBV30 with TRBJ2-7, with D perhaps TRBD2 (6 bases). The ends were cut back, 3 bases at V and 1 base at J, with 13 bases in the middle. The CDR3 length is 14 residues. Germline CDR1 GTSNPN, CDR2 SVGIG (reference sequence). The CDR3 loop is CAWSPGAGSYEQYF. CDR3 in DNA: TGTGCCTGGAGCCCCGGCGCGGGATCCTACGAGCAGTACTTC.

The V and J genes are TRBV6-5 and TRBJ1-2; 7 bases map to TRBD1. Trimming cost V 0 bases and J 7 bases; bases outside gene matches: 5. In germline, CDR1 is MNHEY, CDR2 SVGAGI. CDR3 length equals 14 residues. CDR3 in amino acids: CASSYSGGLGGYTF. The DNA of the CDR3 is TGTGCCAGCAGTTACTCAGGGGGCCTTGGTGGCTACACCTTC.

This chain links TRBV2 with TRBJ1-6; 9 bases map to TRBD1. Trimming cost V 7 bases and J 6 bases; bases outside gene matches: 7. The germline gives CDR1 SNHLY, CDR2 FYNNEI. CDR3 size: 15 residues. CDR3: CASTPEGQGNSPLHF. The CDR3 nucleotides are TGTGCCAGCACCCCGGAGGGACAGGGTAATTCACCCCTCCACTTT. Combining the CDR3 with reference TRBV2 and TRBJ1-6 gives the whole variable domain EPEVTQTPSHQVTQMGQEVILRCVPISNHLYFYWYRQILGQKVEFLVSFYNNEISEKSEIFDDQFSVERPDGSNFTLKIRSTKLEDSAMYFCASTPEGQGNSPLHFGNGTRLTVT.

V is TRBV7-9 and J is TRBJ2-7, with 7 nucleotides matching TRBD1. The CDR3 is made up of 15 amino acids. V lost 5 bases and J lost 2; bases outside the gene matches: 9. Germline V gene data show CDR1 as SEHNR and CDR2 as FQNEAQ (reference sequence). The CDR3 protein is CASSAKGQYTYEQYF. The CDR3 nucleotides read TGTGCCAGCAGCGCCAAGGGACAGTATACCTACGAGCAGTACTTC. The full variable domain, completed using reference TRBV7-9 and TRBJ2-7, is DTGVSQNPRHKITKRGQNVTFRCDPISEHNRLYWYRQTLGQGPEFLTYFQNEAQLEKSRLLSDRFSAERPKGSFSTLEIQRTEQGDSAMYLCASSAKGQYTYEQYFGPGTRLTVT.

The chain carries TRBV20-1 and TRBJ2-1, with D unresolved. The CDR3 length is 11 residues. The germline gives CDR1 DFQATT, CDR2 SNEGSKA (reference sequence). Trimming removed 3 bases at V and 9 bases at J, with 9 bases between. CDR3 in DNA: TGCAGTGCTAGTGGTGTCGTTGAGCAGTTCTTC. This encodes CSASGVVEQFF.

This clone occurred once. The gene calls are TRBV5-5 and TRBJ2-1; 7 bases align to TRBD1. Trimming cost V 4 bases and J 4 bases; bases outside gene matches: 5. Germline CDR1 and CDR2: SGHKS and YYEKEE (reference sequence). The CDR3 consists of 14 residues. The CDR3 loop reads CASSVGQRYNEQFF. The DNA of the CDR3 is TGTGCCAGCAGCGTGGGACAGAGATACAATGAGCAGTTCTTC. Full variable domain (outside the CDR3, taken from reference TRBV5-5 and TRBJ2-1): DAGVTQSPTHLIKTRGQQVTLRCSPISGHKSVSWYQQVLGQGPQFIFQYYEKEERGRGNFPDRFSARQFPNYSSELNVNALLLGDSALYLCASSVGQRYNEQFFGPGTRLTVL.

This clone was seen a few times. This chain connects TRBV19 to TRBJ1-6; 7 bases line up with TRBD1. Germline V gives CDR1 LNHDA, CDR2 SQIVND (reference sequence). V shed 6 bases, J shed 5 bases, and the junction held 10 bases outside the gene matches. CDR3 length: 16 residues. The CDR3 sequence is CASSPRAGQNNSPLHF. CDR3 coding DNA: TGTGCCAGTAGCCCTAGGGCGGGACAGAATAATTCACCCCTCCACTTT.

This clone was observed once. The chain recombines TRBV25-1 with TRBJ2-1; 11 positions agree with TRBD1. J lost 8 bases, V lost 4 bases, and 10 bases had no gene match. Looked up from germline, CDR1 is MGHDK and CDR2 is SYGVNS. The CDR3 contains 16 residues. Here the CDR3 reads CASSGTGDRGYDEQFF. CDR3 in DNA: TGTGCCAGCAGTGGCACGGGGGACAGGGGGTACGATGAGCAGTTCTTC.

V and J are TRBV18 and TRBJ2-1; 13 nucleotides align to TRBD2. J lost 5 bases, V lost 5 bases, and 6 bases had no gene match. The CDR3 runs to 16 residues. The germline gives CDR1 KGHSH, CDR2 LQKENI. The CDR3 nucleotides read TGTGCCAGCTCAGAGCAACTAGCGGGAGGGGACAATGAGCAGTTCTTC. As protein: CASSEQLAGGDNEQFF.

The chain couples TRBV7-8 to TRBJ1-5; D might be TRBD1 (5 bases). The CDR3 length is 17 residues. CDR1 and CDR2 (germline): SGHVS, FQNEAQ. V shed 5 bases and J shed 0 bases, with 17 bases lying between them. CDR3 amino acids: CASSPWLRDYSNQPQHF. CDR3 in DNA: TGTGCCAGCAGCCCTTGGTTGCGGGACTATAGCAATCAGCCCCAGCATTTT.

The CDR3 sequence: CSAGAGYEQYF. The CDR3 DNA sequence: TGCAGTGCTGGAGCGGGCTACGAGCAGTACTTC. The rearrangement joins TRBV20-1 to TRBJ2-7, with D possibly TRBD2 on 6 matching bases. Germline assignment: CDR1 DFQATT and CDR2 SNEGSKA (reference sequence). This CDR3 spans 11 amino acids. With 5 bases removed from V and 3 bases from J, the gap between germline ends came to 8 bases.

This rearrangement joins TRBV6-5 to TRBJ2-5, with a possible D match to TRBD2 (7 bases). Deletions cut 11 bases from V and 4 bases from J, with 17 bases between. CDR1 MNHEY and CDR2 SVGAGI come from the germline V gene. The CDR3 extends over 13 amino acids. The DNA of the CDR3 is TGTGCCTCAGCATGGGGGGGCTTAGAGACCCAGTACTTC. Translating gives CASAWGGLETQYF.

The V gene is TRBV2, the J gene TRBJ1-2; D remains ambiguous. Germline-derived CDR1 and CDR2 are SNHLY and FYNNEI. Trimming pared 2 bases from V and 8 bases from J, leaving 18 bases between. The CDR3 sequence is 15 residues long. CDR3 region: CASSELTGSKLGYTF. The CDR3 bases are TGTGCCAGCAGTGAACTGACGGGGAGTAAATTGGGCTACACCTTC.

The V call is TRBV9, the J call TRBJ1-2; possible D gene TRBD1, 6 bases. In germline, CDR1 is SGDLS, CDR2 YYNGEE. The CDR3 has 15 amino acids. The V end lost 0 bases, the J end lost 5 bases, and 14 bases lay between the germline ends. The DNA of the CDR3 is TGTGCCAGCAGCGTAGGCGAGGGGGTAGGGTATGGCTACACCTTC. Its protein product is CASSVGEGVGYGYTF. The variable domain in full, completed from reference TRBV9 and TRBJ1-2, reads DSGVTQTPKHLITATGQRVTLRCSPRSGDLSVYWYQQSLDQGLQFLIQYYNGEERAKGNILERFSAQQFPDLHSELNLSSLELGDSALYFCASSVGEGVGYGYTFGSGTRLTVV.

The V call is TRBV5-1, the J call TRBJ2-7; TRBD1 aligns across 7 bases. Germline V gene sequence: CDR1 SGHRS, CDR2 YFSETQ. The CDR3 is 15 amino acids. Germline trimming cut 2 bases from V and 2 bases from J; bases unmatched to any gene: 7. CDR3 sequence (DNA): TGCGCCAGCAGCTTTCGAAGCAGGGGGACCTACGAGCAGTACTTC. Protein sequence: CASSFRSRGTYEQYF. The complete variable domain, with remaining parts taken from reference TRBV5-1 and TRBJ2-7, reads KAGVTQTPRYLIKTRGQQVTLSCSPISGHRSVSWYQQTPGQGLQFLFEYFSETQRNKGNFPGRFSGRQFSNSRSEMNVSTLELGDSALYLCASSFRSRGTYEQYFGPGTRLTVT.

CDR3 region: CASRGGGGGTEAFF. The CDR3 DNA reads TGTGCCAGCAGAGGAGGGGGCGGCGGAACTGAAGCTTTCTTT. V and J are TRBV2 and TRBJ1-1; 7 bases fit TRBD1. With 6 bases clipped from V and 5 bases from J, the junction kept 9 bases outside the gene matches. Germline CDR1 and CDR2: SNHLY and FYNNEI. The CDR3 covers 14 residues.

The chain employs TRBV27 and TRBJ2-7; TRBD1 aligns across 7 bases. The CDR3 is made up of 18 amino acids. The V gene end was trimmed by 2 bases and the J gene end by 3 bases; junction bases not matched to a gene: 16. CDR1 MNHEY and CDR2 SMNVEV come from the germline V gene (reference sequence). This CDR3 reads CASSLRPRDRALNYEQYF. The CDR3 nucleotides read TGTGCCAGCAGTTTACGGCCCCGCGACAGGGCCCTAAACTACGAGCAGTACTTC.

The V call is TRBV27, the J call TRBJ1-4, with D possibly TRBD1 on 6 matching bases. This CDR3 comprises 13 residues. The V end lost 2 bases, the J end lost 7 bases, and 8 bases lay between the germline ends. From germline, CDR1 is MNHEY and CDR2 SMNVEV (reference sequence). This CDR3 is CASSLVRGEKLFF. The CDR3 nucleotides are TGTGCCAGCAGTTTAGTCAGGGGTGAAAAACTGTTTTTT. The full variable domain, in which reference TRBV27 and TRBJ1-4 provide the parts outside the CDR3, is EAQVTQNPRYLITVTGKKLTVTCSQNMNHEYMSWYRQDPGLGLRQIYYSMNVEVTDKGDVPEGYKVSRKEKRNFPLILESPSPNQTSLYFCASSLVRGEKLFFGSGTQLSVL.

This CDR3 is CASSLTPGLVKVNEQFF. CDR3 coding DNA: TGTGCCAGCAGCTTAACCCCCGGACTAGTAAAGGTCAATGAGCAGTTCTTC. J is TRBJ2-1 and V is TRBV7-7; TRBD2 aligns across 7 bases. The CDR3 has 17 amino acids. Unmatched junction bases numbered 13, after V lost 2 bases and J lost 6 bases. CDR1 and CDR2 from the germline V gene are SSHAT and FNYEAQ (reference sequence).

This chain connects TRBV2 to TRBJ1-4, with a possible D match to TRBD1 (5 bases). The CDR3 contains 14 residues. The V gene lost 8 bases and the J gene lost 4 bases, with 14 bases spanning the gap. From germline, CDR1 is SNHLY and CDR2 FYNNEI. CDR3 protein: CASLEGRYNEKLFF. In DNA form, the CDR3 reads TGTGCCAGCTTGGAGGGACGATATAATGAAAAACTGTTTTTT.

The chain links TRBV5-6 to TRBJ2-3; 7 bases align to TRBD2. This CDR3 has 17 residues. V was pared by 4 bases and J by 1 base, with 12 bases of the junction left unmatched. Germline CDR1 SGHDT, CDR2 YYEEEE. The CDR3 nucleotides are TGTGCCAGCAGCCTAGGGTTTAGCGGGTTTCGCACAGATACGCAGTATTTT. Its translation: CASSLGFSGFRTDTQYF. Drawing the rest from reference TRBV5-6 and TRBJ2-3, the complete variable domain is DAGVTQSPTHLIKTRGQQVTLRCSPKSGHDTVSWYQQALGQGPQFIFQYYEEEERQRGNFPDRFSGHQFPNYSSELNVNALLLGDSALYLCASSLGFSGFRTDTQYFGPGTRLTVL.

The chain combines TRBV5-1 with TRBJ2-1; tentatively, D is TRBD2 (5 bases). Germline CDR1 SGHRS, CDR2 YFSETQ. V lost 3 bases, J lost 0 bases, and 13 bases lay in between. This CDR3 has 16 amino acids. CDR3 sequence: CASSSFAGGSYNEQFF. The DNA of the CDR3 is TGCGCCAGCAGCTCATTTGCGGGCGGCTCCTACAATGAGCAGTTCTTC.

This chain uses TRBV18 with TRBJ2-7, with a possible D match to TRBD2 (5 bases). The CDR3 covers 15 residues. The germline gives CDR1 KGHSH, CDR2 LQKENI. The ends were cut back, 3 bases at V and 3 bases at J, with 15 bases in the middle. The CDR3 region has the DNA TGTGCCAGCTCACCTGGCGTGGGAGTGGGCTACGAGCAGTACTTC. This codes for CASSPGVGVGYEQYF.

This clone was seen a handful of times. The CDR3, as DNA: TGTGCCAGCAGTCACGCCGGGACTGGGTTCATCCGGGGGACCTACCGATCAAACACTGAAGCTTTCTTT. This codes for CASSHAGTGFIRGTYRSNTEAFF. The chain couples TRBV6-6 to TRBJ1-1, with TRBD1 as a possible D gene (5 bases). The germline gives CDR1 MNHNY, CDR2 SVGAGI (reference sequence). Trimming pared 5 bases from V and 2 bases from J, leaving 39 bases between. CDR3 length: 23 residues.